The 2 T cell receptor beta chains reported below all come from one sample, sequenced in a study of T-cell reconstitution after alpha-beta-depleted transplantation in children. As it was prepared, the TCRbeta library received unique molecular identifiers. TCRdb re-called the PCR reads with MiXCR, one entry per CDR3 protein. Altogether 300,000 to 400,000 distinct CDR3 sequences are present, about 16% being singletons, with the ten largest covering around 38%. The sequences come from PBMCs, mostly from graft donor cells, collected 360 days after TCRalphabeta/CD19-depleted stem cell transplant. These receptors came from a male patient between 2 and 15 years old who had a stem cell transplant for acute lymphoblastic leukemia, so the T cells may come from the graft donor.

J is TRBJ1-1 and V is TRBV5-6; no clear D. Trimming removed 0 bases at V and 3 bases at J, with 9 bases between. From germline, CDR1 is SGHDT and CDR2 YYEEEE. The CDR3 sequence is 14 residues long. The CDR3 spells CASSLAGPYTEAFF. As DNA, the CDR3 is TGTGCCAGCAGCTTGGCAGGCCCATACACTGAAGCTTTCTTT.

This clonotype was seen more than once but under ten times. The chain links TRBV5-1 to TRBJ2-3, with D maybe TRBD2 (5 bases). Germline CDR1 is SGHRS and CDR2 is YFSETQ. This CDR3 spans 14 amino acids. V lost 4 bases and J lost 0, with 9 bases in between. The CDR3 sequence: CASSETGSTDTQYF. CDR3 nucleotides: TGCGCCAGCAGCGAAACGGGGAGCACAGATACGCAGTATTTT.